These 14 T cell receptor beta chains share one sample of origin, sequenced in a study of cytomegalovirus exposure and HLA in healthy donors. The method was immunoSEQ multiplex PCR; TCRdb's version includes in-frame clones alone and lacks a portion of them. There are roughly 200,000 clones in the sample; roughly 86% occur only once, and approximately 7% lies in the top ten. Sequencing was done on a sample of PBMCs. These receptors were collected from a man aged 25-45 years in good health and CMV-seropositive.

The V and J genes are TRBV27 and TRBJ2-1; TRBD1 aligns across 7 bases. V shed 4 bases, J shed 10 bases, and the junction held 4 bases outside the gene matches. The CDR3 has 12 residues. Germline CDR1 reads MNHEY; CDR2 reads SMNVEV (reference sequence). The CDR3 DNA sequence: TGTGCCAGCAGTTCGAGGGGGCGCGAGCAGTTCTTC. Its translation is CASSSRGREQFF.

V and J are TRBV25-1 and TRBJ2-3; D perhaps matches TRBD2 (5 bases). Trimming shortened V by 5 bases and J by 4 bases, and 22 bases separated the two germline ends. This CDR3 spans 17 amino acids. CDR1 is MGHDK and CDR2 is SYGVNS in the germline V gene. For the CDR3, the DNA is TGTGCCAGCAGTAACCTAAACGAGGGCAGGAGTGCAGATACGCAGTATTTT. Protein sequence: CASSNLNEGRSADTQYF.

The chain is built from TRBV9 and TRBJ2-3, with TRBD1 matching over 7 bases. Per the germline V gene, CDR1 is SGDLS and CDR2 is YYNGEE. J was trimmed by 1 base and V by 2 bases; bases with no gene match: 7. This CDR3 comprises 16 residues. CDR3 region: CASSVVQGYGTDTQYF. The CDR3 coding sequence is TGTGCCAGCAGCGTTGTACAGGGGTACGGCACAGATACGCAGTATTTT.

This chain joins TRBV13 and TRBJ1-1; tentative D call: TRBD1 (6 bases). Germline CDR1 PRHDT, CDR2 FYEKMQ (reference sequence). V was trimmed by 3 bases and J by 6 bases, leaving 14 bases between them. The CDR3 totals 14 residues. The chain's CDR3 is CASSFRTQGPEAFF. The CDR3 DNA reads as TGTGCCAGCAGCTTTAGAACGCAGGGGCCTGAAGCTTTCTTT.

V usage is TRBV19 and J usage is TRBJ2-3; D gene ambiguous. V lost 3 bases and J lost 0, with 7 bases in between. CDR3 length: 14 residues. CDR1 is LNHDA and CDR2 is SQIVND in the germline V gene (reference sequence). CDR3 in DNA: TGTGCCAGTAGTATGACCTCTAGCACAGATACGCAGTATTTT. It is translated as CASSMTSSTDTQYF.

The J gene is TRBJ1-1, the V gene TRBV27; possibly TRBD1 for D (6 bases). The germline V gene encodes CDR1 MNHEY and CDR2 SMNVEV (reference sequence). The CDR3 extends over 12 amino acids. Trimming stripped 6 bases from V and 1 base from J, with 6 bases between. This CDR3 is CASRDRNTEAFF. As DNA, the CDR3 is TGTGCCAGCAGGGACAGGAACACTGAAGCTTTCTTT.

This clone was counted once. The chain carries TRBV4-3 and TRBJ2-2, with 8 nucleotides matching TRBD2. The trim removed 2 bases at V and 3 bases at J, leaving 14 bases unmatched. This CDR3 has 19 amino acids. CDR1 and CDR2 from the germline V gene are LGHNA and YSLEER. Here the CDR3 DNA reads TGCGCCAGCAGCCAACCGTTCCGACCTAGCGGGCTTGACACCGGGGAGCTGTTTTTT. As protein: CASSQPFRPSGLDTGELFF.

The gene calls are TRBV6-5 and TRBJ1-2; D not certain. This CDR3 has 10 residues. Germline V CDR1 and CDR2: MNHEY, SVGAGI. Between the trimmed V and J ends, which lost 6 bases and 8 bases, there was a span of 7 bases. The DNA of the CDR3 is TGTGCCAGCAGCCACGGGGGCTACACCTTC. This translates into CASSHGGYTF.

V is TRBV2 and J is TRBJ2-3, with D unresolved. This CDR3 spans 13 amino acids. With 7 bases removed from V and 1 base from J, the gap between germline ends came to 9 bases. CDR1 is SNHLY, CDR2 FYNNEI, per germline. CDR3 amino acids: CASTQWRTDTQYF. In DNA, the CDR3 is TGTGCCAGCACCCAATGGCGCACAGATACGCAGTATTTT.

This clone appeared a single time. The V gene is TRBV5-1, the J gene TRBJ1-4; 7 positions match TRBD1. The CDR3 consists of 17 residues. V was pared by 4 bases and J by 8 bases, with 17 bases of the junction left unmatched. Germline V gene data show CDR1 as SGHRS and CDR2 as YFSETQ. CDR3 DNA: TGCGCCAGCAGCCCTGAACTCTTGACAGGGATCAGGGAAAAACTGTTTTTT. Protein: CASSPELLTGIREKLFF.

The V gene is TRBV5-4, the J gene TRBJ2-5; D may match TRBD1 or TRBD2 (6 bases each). Trimming took 1 base from V and 8 from J, leaving 15 bases between them. The CDR3 totals 14 residues. The germline gives CDR1 SGHNT, CDR2 YYREEE (reference sequence). The CDR3 sequence: CASSLSQRGDTQYF. The CDR3 coding sequence is TGTGCCAGCAGCTTGAGTCAGAGGGGGGATACCCAGTACTTC.

The J gene is TRBJ1-1, the V gene TRBV7-2; D gene ambiguous. This CDR3 contains 14 residues. V was clipped by 7 bases and J by 2 bases, with 14 bases between them. Germline V gene data show CDR1 as SGHTA and CDR2 as FQGNSA. CDR3 DNA: TGTGCCAGCACCGAATTAGCAGGTAACACTGAAGCTTTCTTT. It is translated as CASTELAGNTEAFF.

The chain uses TRBV2 and TRBJ1-5; TRBD1 aligns across 9 bases. Germline V gene data show CDR1 as SNHLY and CDR2 as FYNNEI. There are 15 residues in the CDR3. The ends lost 6 bases at V and 2 bases at J; junction bases unmatched: 5. CDR3 protein: CASSWGTGRNQPQHF. CDR3 sequence (DNA): TGTGCCAGCAGCTGGGGGACAGGGCGCAATCAGCCCCAGCATTTT.

The V call is TRBV15, the J call TRBJ1-1, with D unresolved. Germline V CDR1 and CDR2: LNHNV, YYDKDF (reference sequence). V was pared by 0 bases and J by 8 bases, with 10 bases between. The CDR3 runs to 13 residues. The CDR3 here is CATSRDGGREAFF. CDR3 sequence (DNA): TGTGCCACCAGCAGAGATGGAGGTCGGGAAGCTTTCTTT.